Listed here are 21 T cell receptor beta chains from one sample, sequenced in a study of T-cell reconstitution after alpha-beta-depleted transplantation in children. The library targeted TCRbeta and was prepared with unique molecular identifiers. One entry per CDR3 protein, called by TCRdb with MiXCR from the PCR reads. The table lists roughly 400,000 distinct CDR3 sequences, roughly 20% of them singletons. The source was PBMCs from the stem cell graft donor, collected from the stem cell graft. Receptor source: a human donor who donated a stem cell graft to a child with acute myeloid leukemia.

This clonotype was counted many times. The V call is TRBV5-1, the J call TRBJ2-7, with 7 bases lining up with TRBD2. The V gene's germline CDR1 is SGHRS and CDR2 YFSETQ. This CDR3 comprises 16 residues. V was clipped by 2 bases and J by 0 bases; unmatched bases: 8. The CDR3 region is CASSFISAGYSYEQYF. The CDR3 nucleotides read TGCGCCAGCAGCTTCATATCAGCGGGGTACTCCTACGAGCAGTACTTC.

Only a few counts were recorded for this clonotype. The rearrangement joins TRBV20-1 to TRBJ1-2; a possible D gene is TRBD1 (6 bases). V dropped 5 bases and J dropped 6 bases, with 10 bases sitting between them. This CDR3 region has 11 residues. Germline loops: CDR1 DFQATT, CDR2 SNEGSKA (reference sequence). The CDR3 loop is CSAYRADGYTF. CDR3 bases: TGCAGTGCTTACAGGGCCGATGGCTACACCTTC.

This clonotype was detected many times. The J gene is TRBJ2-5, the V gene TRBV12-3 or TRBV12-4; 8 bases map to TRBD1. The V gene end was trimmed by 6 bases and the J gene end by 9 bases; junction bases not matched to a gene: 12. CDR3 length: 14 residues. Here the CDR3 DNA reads TGTGCCAGCAGAGAGGGACAGGCCCTCGGGGCCCAGTACTTC. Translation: CASREGQALGAQYF.

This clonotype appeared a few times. The CDR3 loop is CASSYRVGVYEQYF. The CDR3 DNA follows: TGTGCCAGCAGTTACCGGGTGGGGGTTTACGAGCAGTACTTC. This chain links TRBV6-5 with TRBJ2-7; D tentatively fits TRBD1 or TRBD2 (5 bases each). Germline-derived CDR1 and CDR2 are MNHEY and SVGAGI. Trimming left V 2 bases short and J 4 bases short, with 12 bases between. The CDR3 runs to 14 residues.

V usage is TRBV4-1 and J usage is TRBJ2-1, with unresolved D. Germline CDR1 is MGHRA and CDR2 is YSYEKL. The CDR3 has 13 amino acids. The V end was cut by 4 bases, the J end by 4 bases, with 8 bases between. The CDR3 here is CASSRESYNEQFF. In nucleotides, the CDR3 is TGCGCCAGCAGCCGAGAATCTTACAATGAGCAGTTCTTC.

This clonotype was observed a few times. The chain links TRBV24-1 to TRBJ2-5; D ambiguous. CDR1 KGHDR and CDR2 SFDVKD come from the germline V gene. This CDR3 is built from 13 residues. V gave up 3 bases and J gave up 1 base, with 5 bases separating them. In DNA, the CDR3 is TGTGCCACCAGTGATATACTCCAAGAGACCCAGTACTTC. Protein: CATSDILQETQYF.

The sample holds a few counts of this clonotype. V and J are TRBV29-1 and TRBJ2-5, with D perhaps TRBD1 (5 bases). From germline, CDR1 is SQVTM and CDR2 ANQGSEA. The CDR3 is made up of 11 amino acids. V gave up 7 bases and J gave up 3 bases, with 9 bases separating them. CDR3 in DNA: TGCAGCGGACAGCCCGAAGAGACCCAGTACTTC. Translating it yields CSGQPEETQYF.

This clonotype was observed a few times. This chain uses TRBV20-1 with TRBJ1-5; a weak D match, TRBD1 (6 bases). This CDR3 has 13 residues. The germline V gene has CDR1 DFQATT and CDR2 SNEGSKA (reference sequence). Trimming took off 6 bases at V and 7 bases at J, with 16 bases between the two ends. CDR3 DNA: TGCAGTGCGAGTTCAGGGGTTGGCCAGCCCCAGCATTTT. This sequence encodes CSASSGVGQPQHF.

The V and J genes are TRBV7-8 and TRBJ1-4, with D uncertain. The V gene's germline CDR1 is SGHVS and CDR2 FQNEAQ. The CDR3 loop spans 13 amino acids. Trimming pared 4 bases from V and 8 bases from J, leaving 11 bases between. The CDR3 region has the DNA TGTGCCAGCAGCTCCAGGTTGAAGGAAAAACTGTTTTTT. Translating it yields CASSSRLKEKLFF.

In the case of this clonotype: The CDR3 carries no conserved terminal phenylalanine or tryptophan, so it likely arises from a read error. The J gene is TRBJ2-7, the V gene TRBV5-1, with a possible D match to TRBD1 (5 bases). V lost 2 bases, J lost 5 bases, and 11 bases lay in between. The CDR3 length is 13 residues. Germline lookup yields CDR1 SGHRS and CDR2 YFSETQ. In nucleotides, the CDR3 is TGCGCCAGCAGCTTAGCAGGGTTCAACGAGCAGTACTGC. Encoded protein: CASSLAGFNEQYC.

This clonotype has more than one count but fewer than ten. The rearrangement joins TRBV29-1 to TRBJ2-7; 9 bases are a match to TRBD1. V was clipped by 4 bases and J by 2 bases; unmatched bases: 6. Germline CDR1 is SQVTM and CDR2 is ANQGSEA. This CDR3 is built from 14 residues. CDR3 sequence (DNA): TGCAGCGTTGGGGGGCGACAGGGGGCCTACGAGCAGTACTTC. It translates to CSVGGRQGAYEQYF.

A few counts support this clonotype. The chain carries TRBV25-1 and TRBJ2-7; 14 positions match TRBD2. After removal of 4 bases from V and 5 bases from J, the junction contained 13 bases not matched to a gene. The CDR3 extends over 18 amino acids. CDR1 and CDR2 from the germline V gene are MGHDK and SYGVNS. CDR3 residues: CASSGGPGTSGSFNEQYF. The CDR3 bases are TGTGCCAGCAGTGGAGGCCCAGGGACTAGCGGGAGTTTCAACGAGCAGTACTTC.

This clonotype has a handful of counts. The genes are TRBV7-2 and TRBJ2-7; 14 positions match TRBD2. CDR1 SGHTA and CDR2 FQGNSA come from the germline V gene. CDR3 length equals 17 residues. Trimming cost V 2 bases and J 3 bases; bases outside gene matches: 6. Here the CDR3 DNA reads TGTGCCAGCAGCTTATTGGCCGGGACTAGCGGGAGCTACGAGCAGTACTTC. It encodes CASSLLAGTSGSYEQYF.

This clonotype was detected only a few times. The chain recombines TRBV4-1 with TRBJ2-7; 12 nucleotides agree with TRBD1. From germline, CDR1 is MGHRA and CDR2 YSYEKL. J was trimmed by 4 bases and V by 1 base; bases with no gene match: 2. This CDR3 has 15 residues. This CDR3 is CASSQGGQGAYEQYF. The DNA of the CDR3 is TGCGCCAGCAGCCAAGGGGGACAGGGGGCTTACGAGCAGTACTTC.

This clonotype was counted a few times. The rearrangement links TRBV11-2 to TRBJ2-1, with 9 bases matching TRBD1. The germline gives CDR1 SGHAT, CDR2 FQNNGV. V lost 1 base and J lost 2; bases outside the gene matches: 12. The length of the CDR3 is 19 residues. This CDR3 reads CASSLGYGAGTGPYNEQFF. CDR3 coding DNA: TGTGCCAGCAGCTTAGGATATGGGGCGGGGACAGGGCCCTACAATGAGCAGTTCTTC.

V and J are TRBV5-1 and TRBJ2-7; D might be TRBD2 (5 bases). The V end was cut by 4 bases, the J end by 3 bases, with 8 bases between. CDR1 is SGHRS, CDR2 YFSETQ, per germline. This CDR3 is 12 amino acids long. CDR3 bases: TGCGCCAGCAGCCAACGGGGCTACGAGCAGTACTTC. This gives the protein CASSQRGYEQYF.

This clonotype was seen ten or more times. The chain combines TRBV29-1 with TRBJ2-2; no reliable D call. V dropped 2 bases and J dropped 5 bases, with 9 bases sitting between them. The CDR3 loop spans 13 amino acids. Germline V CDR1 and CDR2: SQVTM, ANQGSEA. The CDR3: CSVESGWTGELFF. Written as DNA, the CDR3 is TGCAGCGTTGAATCTGGTTGGACCGGGGAGCTGTTTTTT.

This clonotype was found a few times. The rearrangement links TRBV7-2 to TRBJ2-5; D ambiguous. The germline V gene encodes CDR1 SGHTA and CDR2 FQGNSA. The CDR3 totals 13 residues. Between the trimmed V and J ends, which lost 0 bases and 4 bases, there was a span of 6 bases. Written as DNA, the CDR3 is TGTGCCAGCAGCTTAGCGTTCCGAGAGACCCAGTACTTC. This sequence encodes CASSLAFRETQYF.

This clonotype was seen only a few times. As DNA, the CDR3 is TGCAGTGCATACCTACCCCTAACCCACGAGCAGTACTTC. It encodes CSAYLPLTHEQYF. The chain joins TRBV20-1 to TRBJ2-7, with D hard to call. Trimming left V 6 bases short and J 5 bases short, with 17 bases between. Germline assignment: CDR1 DFQATT and CDR2 SNEGSKA (reference sequence). The CDR3 length is 13 residues.

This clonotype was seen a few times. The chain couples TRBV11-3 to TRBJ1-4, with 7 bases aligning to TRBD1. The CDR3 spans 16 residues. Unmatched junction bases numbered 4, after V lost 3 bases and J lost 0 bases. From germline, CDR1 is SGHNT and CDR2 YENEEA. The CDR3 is CASSFQGDATNEKLFF. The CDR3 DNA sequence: TGTGCCAGCAGCTTTCAGGGGGATGCAACTAATGAAAAACTGTTTTTT. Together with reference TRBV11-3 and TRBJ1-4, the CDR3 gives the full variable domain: EAGVVQSPRYKIIEKKQPVAFWCNPISGHNTLYWYLQNLGQGPELLIRYENEEAVDDSQLPKDRFSAERLKGVDSTLKIQPAELGDSAVYLCASSFQGDATNEKLFFGSGTQLSVL.

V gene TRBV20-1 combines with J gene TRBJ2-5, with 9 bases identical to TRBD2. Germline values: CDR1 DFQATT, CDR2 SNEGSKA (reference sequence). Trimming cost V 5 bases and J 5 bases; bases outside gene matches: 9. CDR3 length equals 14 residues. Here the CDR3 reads CSADIAGDGETQYF. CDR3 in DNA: TGCAGTGCTGACATAGCGGGAGACGGGGAGACCCAGTACTTC.